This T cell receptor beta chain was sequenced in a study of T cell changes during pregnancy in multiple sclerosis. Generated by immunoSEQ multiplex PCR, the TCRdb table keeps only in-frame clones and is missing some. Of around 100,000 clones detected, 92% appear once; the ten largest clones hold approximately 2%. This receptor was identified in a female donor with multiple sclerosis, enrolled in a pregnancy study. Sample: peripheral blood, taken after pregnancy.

The CDR3 is CASSPIAGPRDEKLFF. CDR3 DNA: TGTGCCAGCAGCCCAATTGCAGGCCCGAGGGATGAAAAACTGTTTTTT. The chain employs TRBV7-8 and TRBJ1-4, with D unclear. V was trimmed by 5 bases and J by 6 bases, leaving 19 bases between them. Germline values: CDR1 SGHVS, CDR2 FQNEAQ. CDR3 length: 16 residues.